The clone carrying this T cell receptor beta chain has more than one count but fewer than ten. What it binds is not known. This sample was included in a study of cytomegalovirus exposure and HLA in healthy donors. Notes on the study in general: A missense DCLRE1C variant was associated with V- and J-gene trimming of TCR beta chains in a later analysis, and an independent cohort replicated the association. Presence/absence comparisons presumed near-even sequencing depth among donors. A later analysis found that most CMV-associated TCR beta chains appeared HLA-restricted.

60 Vbeta and 13 Jbeta primers were used in PCR. How the authors handled the data: Among the unique TCR beta chains that a later analysis counted, about 81 million in all, 10 million to 14 million were shared. Sequencing used immunoSEQ multiplex PCR; TCRdb keeps in-frame clones, though not all of them. V and J calls and clone size come straight from that table; D and trimming were deduced from the DNA. The sample lists 110,000 or so clones; over 75% were seen once. V was shortened by 0 bases and J by 4 bases, with 10 bases between the two germline ends. The CDR3 loop spans 14 amino acids. Germline CDR1 and CDR2: SGHRS and YFSETQ.

The sequence was collected from a woman between 18 and 29 years old in good health and CMV-seronegative. The chain has TRBV5-1 and TRBJ1-1, with unresolved D. Material: PBMCs. The CDR3 bases are TGCGCCAGCAGCTTGGGGGCAGCTTTCACTGAAGCTTTCTTT. As protein: CASSLGAAFTEAFF.